A selection of T cell receptor beta chains follows, all from one sample in a study of PD-L1 blockade in urothelial cancer. Sequencing was performed with immunoSEQ multiplex PCR; in TCRdb, only in-frame clones are kept and a portion is missing. The sample yields around 24,000 clones, approximately 82% seen once. This sample comprised PBMCs, obtained around atezolizumab (anti-PD-L1) treatment. These receptors all stem from a man aged 65 to 85 with urothelial cancer. The CDR3 runs from the conserved cysteine through the conserved F or W. Fields, in order: J gene, V gene, D gene, clone size, CDR3 DNA, CDR3 protein. A D gene is named only where the DNA matches it firmly. Clone size appears in some rows only: once, few, many, or a class for an expanded clone.

j_call: TRBJ2-1
v_call: TRBV5-1
d_call: NA
clone_size: NA
cdr3_nt: TGCGCCACCACGACGACAGGAGGCTCCTACAATGAGCAGTTCTTC
cdr3_aa: CATTTTGGSYNEQFF

j_call: TRBJ2-1
v_call: TRBV27
d_call: NA
clone_size: NA
cdr3_nt: TGTGCCAGCAGTTTAGGGAGCGGTCCCGGTGAGCAGTTCTTC
cdr3_aa: CASSLGSGPGEQFF

j_call: TRBJ2-2
v_call: TRBV9
d_call: TRBD2
clone_size: once
cdr3_nt: TGTGCCAGCAGCCCATGGACTAGCGGAAACACCGGGGAGCTGTTTTTT
cdr3_aa: CASSPWTSGNTGELFF

j_call: TRBJ2-1
v_call: TRBV25-1
d_call: NA
clone_size: NA
cdr3_nt: TGTGCCAGCAGTGAATTAGGGGATCCTGGATACAATGAGCAGTTCTTC
cdr3_aa: CASSELGDPGYNEQFF

j_call: TRBJ2-7
v_call: TRBV29-1
d_call: TRBD1
clone_size: once
cdr3_nt: TGCAGCGTGCATACAGGGGACTCCTACGAGCAGTACTTC
cdr3_aa: CSVHTGDSYEQYF

j_call: TRBJ2-2
v_call: TRBV6-1
d_call: NA
clone_size: NA
cdr3_nt: TGTGCCAGCAGTGGGTTTGGCGGATTCAACACCGGGGAGCTGTTTTTT
cdr3_aa: CASSGFGGFNTGELFF

j_call: TRBJ1-4
v_call: TRBV2
d_call: NA
clone_size: NA
cdr3_nt: TGTGCCAGCAGTTACAGGGTTAATGAAAAACTGTTTTTT
cdr3_aa: CASSYRVNEKLFF

j_call: TRBJ2-1
v_call: TRBV7-2
d_call: NA
clone_size: NA
cdr3_nt: TGTGCCAGCAGCTTCTTTCCGGTGGATGAGCAGTTCTTC
cdr3_aa: CASSFFPVDEQFF

j_call: TRBJ2-2
v_call: TRBV4-1
d_call: TRBD2
clone_size: few
cdr3_nt: TGCGCCAGCAGCCAAGATCTATTTGGGCTAGCGGCGAACACCGGGGAGCTGTTTTTT
cdr3_aa: CASSQDLFGLAANTGELFF

j_call: TRBJ2-1
v_call: TRBV7-9
d_call: TRBD1
clone_size: NA
cdr3_nt: TGTGCCAGCAACCAACAGGGGCTCGCCTACAATGAGCAGTTCTTC
cdr3_aa: CASNQQGLAYNEQFF

j_call: TRBJ1-1
v_call: TRBV9
d_call: NA
clone_size: NA
cdr3_nt: TGTGCCAGCAGCACCAAACCCCAGGGATATACTGAAGCTTTCTTT
cdr3_aa: CASSTKPQGYTEAFF

j_call: TRBJ2-1
v_call: TRBV7-8
d_call: TRBD2
clone_size: NA
cdr3_nt: TGTGCCAGCAGCTTAGGACCGGGACTAGCCCGGTCCCCCCTTTACAATGAGCAGTTCTTC
cdr3_aa: CASSLGPGLARSPLYNEQFF

j_call: TRBJ1-2
v_call: TRBV6-4
d_call: NA
clone_size: few
cdr3_nt: TGTGCCAGCAGTGAAGAAACAGGGAGTGGTAATGGCTACACCTTC
cdr3_aa: CASSEETGSGNGYTF

j_call: TRBJ1-2
v_call: TRBV27
d_call: TRBD1
clone_size: NA
cdr3_nt: TGTGCCAGCAGTTCCCAGGGGGCGGGGATTTTGCGCTACACCTTC
cdr3_aa: CASSSQGAGILRYTF

j_call: TRBJ2-1
v_call: TRBV5-1
d_call: NA
clone_size: NA
cdr3_nt: TGCGCCAGCAGCTTGGAGCGGGCTGACAATGAGCAGTTCTTC
cdr3_aa: CASSLERADNEQFF

j_call: TRBJ1-2
v_call: TRBV4-1
d_call: NA
clone_size: few
cdr3_nt: TGCGCCAGCAGCCCCGGGCAGGGTGCTAACTATGGCTACACCTTC
cdr3_aa: CASSPGQGANYGYTF

j_call: TRBJ2-7
v_call: TRBV7-6
d_call: TRBD2
clone_size: NA
cdr3_nt: TGTGCCAGCAGCTTAGGGCGGCTCCTAGCGGGAGGTAACGAGCAGTACTTC
cdr3_aa: CASSLGRLLAGGNEQYF

j_call: TRBJ1-1
v_call: TRBV7-2
d_call: NA
clone_size: NA
cdr3_nt: TGTGCCAGCAGCTTATCGCCGAGTATCACTGAAGCTTTCTTT
cdr3_aa: CASSLSPSITEAFF

j_call: TRBJ2-7
v_call: TRBV19
d_call: NA
clone_size: once
cdr3_nt: TGTGCCAGTAGTAGCAGGGTTGCGACCTACGAGCAGTACTTC
cdr3_aa: CASSSRVATYEQYF

j_call: TRBJ2-3
v_call: TRBV5-1
d_call: TRBD2
clone_size: NA
cdr3_nt: TGCGCCAGCAGTCCTTCTCCCGGGACTAGCGTTAGCACAGATACGCAGTATTTT
cdr3_aa: CASSPSPGTSVSTDTQYF